This TCR beta chain was recorded in a study of blood T cell repertoires in COVID-19. About the study: The study drew acute and convalescent COVID-19 samples from the United States, Italy and Spain. PBMCs, B-cell-depleted T cells, or T cells were the source of the cDNA or gDNA that made up the material.

Germline CDR1 and CDR2: DFQATT and SNEGSKA (reference sequence). V was pared by 6 bases and J by 10 bases, with 13 bases between. This CDR3 comprises 11 residues. Original processing methods: How many nucleated cells were present was estimated from reference gene primer amplification. Clones were sequenced by immunoSEQ multiplex PCR, and TCRdb holds only the in-frame ones, with some missing. From that table come the V and J calls and clone size; the DNA was used to work out D and trimming. The sample lists 200,000 or so clones, 84% occurring once. The origin of this receptor is a human donor in a cohort sampled during active COVID-19. Sequencing was done on a sample of peripheral blood. The rearrangement uses TRBV20-1 and TRBJ2-1; D is undetermined. The CDR3 nucleotides read TGCAGTGCCCCCGACACAAGGGAGCAGTTCTTC. The encoded protein is CSAPDTREQFF.